The 15 T cell receptor beta chains below were found in one sample sequenced in a study of T cell repertoires in cytomegalovirus infection. These receptors have no known antigen. One entry per CDR3 protein results from TCRdb running MiXCR on the reads. The sample has about 63,000 distinct CDR3 sequences; around 21% are singletons. The source material was CD8+ T cells from cultured PBMCs, sampled from culture after CMV antigen stimulation. The receptors shown here come from a human donor in good health (CMV status not recorded). Some clones in this sample may be carry-over from other donors' samples.

The chain has TRBV7-2 and TRBJ1-1, with 7 bases fitting TRBD1. The germline CDR1 and CDR2 sequences are SGHTA and FQGNSA. The CDR3 length is 16 residues. Trimming cost V 3 bases and J 4 bases; bases outside gene matches: 11. DNA of the CDR3: TGTGCCAGCAGCTTCCCGTGGGAGGGGGCTGTCACTGAAGCTTTCTTT. It codes for CASSFPWEGAVTEAFF.

This clonotype was observed once. The chain recombines TRBV15 with TRBJ2-1; TRBD2 matches at 7 bases. With 5 bases clipped from V and 3 bases from J, the junction kept 4 bases outside the gene matches. CDR1 is LNHNV and CDR2 is YYDKDF in the germline V gene (reference sequence). This CDR3 is built from 14 residues. CDR3 DNA: TGTGCCACCAGCGATAGCGGGTTCTACAATGAGCAGTTCTTC. Protein sequence: CATSDSGFYNEQFF.

This clonotype was recorded a few times. This chain links TRBV27 with TRBJ1-1, with D maybe TRBD1 (5 bases). The CDR3 extends over 16 amino acids. CDR1 MNHEY and CDR2 SMNVEV come from the germline V gene (reference sequence). V was pared by 5 bases and J by 0 bases, with 16 bases between. In DNA, the CDR3 is TGTGCCAGCAGTCCTCGAGACAGACTGATGAACACTGAAGCTTTCTTT. Its protein product is CASSPRDRLMNTEAFF.

This clonotype was seen more than once but under ten times. J is TRBJ2-7 and V is TRBV28, with 8 positions matching TRBD1. CDR1 is MDHEN, CDR2 SYDVKM, per germline. Unmatched junction bases numbered 5, after V lost 5 bases and J lost 2 bases. There are 14 residues in the CDR3. The CDR3 DNA reads TGTGCCAGCAGTGATGCGGGACAGGCCTACGAGCAGTACTTC. Its protein product is CASSDAGQAYEQYF.

There are a few counts of this clonotype. V usage is TRBV4-2 and J usage is TRBJ2-3; TRBD1 matches at 8 bases. V shed 2 bases, J shed 5 bases, and the junction held 9 bases outside the gene matches. The CDR3 runs to 16 residues. Germline assignment: CDR1 LGHNA and CDR2 YNFKEQ. CDR3 loop: CASSQTRQGKGDTQYF. For the CDR3, the DNA is TGTGCCAGCAGCCAAACCCGACAGGGGAAGGGAGATACGCAGTATTTT.

This clonotype came up a few times. The chain employs TRBV7-6 and TRBJ1-4, with D possibly matching TRBD1 (6 bases). CDR1 and CDR2 from the germline V gene are SGHVS and FNYEAQ. This CDR3 is 15 amino acids long. V lost 5 bases to trimming and J lost 4 bases, with 14 bases between them. Here the CDR3 reads CASSRPGQINEKLFF. The CDR3, as DNA: TGTGCCAGCAGCCGGCCGGGACAAATTAATGAAAAACTGTTTTTT. The full variable domain, with the rest looked up from reference TRBV7-6 and TRBJ1-4, is GAGVSQSPRYKVTKRGQDVALRCDPISGHVSLYWYRQALGQGPEFLTYFNYEAQQDKSGLPNDRFSAERPEGSISTLTIQRTEQRDSAMYRCASSRPGQINEKLFFGSGTQLSVL.

V gene TRBV7-6 combines with J gene TRBJ2-5; D ambiguous. The CDR3 has 14 amino acids. Per the germline V gene, CDR1 is SGHVS and CDR2 is FNYEAQ. The V and J ends lost 5 bases and 11 bases respectively, with 21 bases between them. The CDR3 nucleotides are TGTGCCAGCAGCCCGGCACGCCCGCTCCCGAGTCAGTACTTC. Its translation is CASSPARPLPSQYF.

This clonotype was seen ten or more times. The CDR3 spells CASNPLPLSADTQYF. The CDR3 nucleotides are TGTGCCAGCAACCCTTTACCGTTGAGTGCAGATACGCAGTATTTT. V is TRBV2 and J is TRBJ2-3; D remains unclear. The ends were cut back, 7 bases at V and 4 bases at J, with 18 bases in the middle. This CDR3 comprises 15 residues. The germline CDR1 and CDR2 sequences are SNHLY and FYNNEI.

This chain connects TRBV7-2 to TRBJ2-7; D call uncertain. The CDR3 is 13 residues long. V lost 5 bases to trimming and J lost 5 bases, with 13 bases between them. Germline CDR1 and CDR2: SGHTA and FQGNSA. The CDR3 protein is CASSVSLHNEQYF. Written as DNA, the CDR3 is TGTGCCAGCAGCGTCTCACTTCATAACGAGCAGTACTTC.

This clonotype was seen a few times. This rearrangement joins TRBV7-9 to TRBJ1-1, with unresolved D. This CDR3 contains 15 residues. Trimming shortened V by 5 bases and J by 0 bases, and 13 bases separated the two germline ends. Germline CDR1 is SEHNR and CDR2 is FQNEAQ (reference sequence). CDR3 sequence (DNA): TGTGCCAGCAGCGCCCGGCAGAGATTGAACACTGAAGCTTTCTTT. It specifies CASSARQRLNTEAFF.

The V call is TRBV6-1, the J call TRBJ2-7; D gene unclear. The V and J ends lost 2 bases and 3 bases respectively, with 17 bases between them. Germline assignment: CDR1 MNHNS and CDR2 SASEGT. The CDR3 runs to 16 residues. Written as DNA, the CDR3 is TGTGCCAGCAGTGAAAGTATCGGCCTAAGCCTCTACGAGCAGTACTTC. It specifies CASSESIGLSLYEQYF.

The CDR3 DNA sequence: TGTGCCAGCAGTTACGGGACAAGGGGGGGCAATGAGCAGTTCTTC. It translates to CASSYGTRGGNEQFF. The chain couples TRBV6-2 or TRBV6-3 to TRBJ2-1, with D tentatively TRBD2 (7 bases). The V and J ends lost 2 bases and 6 bases respectively, with 14 bases between them. Germline loops: CDR1 MNHEY, CDR2 SVGEGT. The CDR3 has 15 amino acids.

The CDR3 here is CASSLAQGSGYTF. The CDR3 region has the DNA TGTGCCAGCAGCTTAGCGCAGGGGTCTGGCTACACCTTC. The chain joins TRBV7-2 to TRBJ1-2; possible D gene TRBD1, 6 bases. V was trimmed by 0 bases and J by 7 bases, leaving 9 bases between them. The CDR3 totals 13 residues. The germline V gene has CDR1 SGHTA and CDR2 FQGNSA.

The rearrangement uses TRBV9 and TRBJ1-5; maybe TRBD1 (5 bases). Trimming left V 3 bases short and J 6 bases short, with 13 bases between. Germline loops: CDR1 SGDLS, CDR2 YYNGEE. The CDR3 extends over 14 amino acids. CDR3: CASSGGFGGQPQHF. CDR3 sequence (DNA): TGTGCCAGCAGCGGAGGGTTTGGGGGTCAGCCCCAGCATTTT.

This clonotype came up a few times. The chain couples TRBV7-2 to TRBJ2-5, with D perhaps matching TRBD1 or TRBD2 (5 bases each). V dropped 7 bases and J dropped 5 bases, with 17 bases sitting between them. CDR3 length equals 14 residues. The V gene's germline CDR1 is SGHTA and CDR2 FQGNSA. The CDR3: CASTTGHQGETQYF. The CDR3 DNA reads TGTGCCAGCACCACGGGGCACCAAGGGGAGACCCAGTACTTC. The variable domain in full, with the rest retrieved from reference TRBV7-2 and TRBJ2-5, is GAGVSQSPSNKVTEKGKDVELRCDPISGHTALYWYRQSLGQGLEFLIYFQGNSAPDKSGLPSDRFSAERTGGSVSTLTIQRTQQEDSAVYLCASTTGHQGETQYFGPGTRLLVL.